This T cell receptor beta chain was captured by sequencing in a study of CD8 T cells in ankylosing spondylitis. TCRdb fed the 5' RACE reads into MiXCR, producing one record per CDR3 protein. The data show about 800,000 distinct CDR3 sequences, 10% to 15% seen once. Regarding the study as a whole: What seemed typical of ankylosing spondylitis blood was a TCR beta motif built from several highly homologous variants.

This clonotype appeared a few times. Its antigen is unidentified. This CDR3 has 14 residues. V lost 0 bases and J lost 3, with 5 bases in between. Germline V CDR1 and CDR2: KGHDR, SFDVKD. The rearrangement links TRBV24-1 to TRBJ2-1; D uncertain. This TCR was sampled from a male donor with ankylosing spondylitis. The material sequenced was blood, either unsorted or a sorted T cell fraction (not recorded which). Here the CDR3 reads CATSDLADYNEQFF. CDR3 nucleotide sequence: TGTGCCACCAGTGATTTGGCAGACTACAATGAGCAGTTCTTC.